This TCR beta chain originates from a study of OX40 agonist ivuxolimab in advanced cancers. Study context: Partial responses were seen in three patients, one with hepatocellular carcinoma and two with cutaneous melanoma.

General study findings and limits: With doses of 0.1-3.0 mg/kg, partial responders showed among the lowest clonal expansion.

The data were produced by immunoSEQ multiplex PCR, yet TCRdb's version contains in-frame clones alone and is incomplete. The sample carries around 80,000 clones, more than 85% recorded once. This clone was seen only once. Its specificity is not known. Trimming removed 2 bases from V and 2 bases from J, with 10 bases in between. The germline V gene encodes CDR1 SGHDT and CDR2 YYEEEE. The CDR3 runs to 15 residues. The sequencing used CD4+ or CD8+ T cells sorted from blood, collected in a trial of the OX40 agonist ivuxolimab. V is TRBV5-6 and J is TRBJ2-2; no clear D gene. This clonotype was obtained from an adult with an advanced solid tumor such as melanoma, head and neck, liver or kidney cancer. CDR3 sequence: CASSLATLNTGELFF. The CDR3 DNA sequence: TGTGCCAGCAGCTTAGCGACTTTAAACACCGGGGAGCTGTTTTTT.